These 15 T cell receptor beta chains were sequenced from one sample in a study of blood T cell repertoires in COVID-19. TCRdb keeps only in-frame clones here, not all; method: immunoSEQ multiplex PCR. The sample lists fewer than 500,000 clones, about 89% occurring once. Sequencing input: PBMCs or T cells enriched from blood (not recorded which). The receptors shown here come from a young man who had recovered from COVID-19.

The rearrangement uses TRBV2 and TRBJ1-1; D is perhaps TRBD1 (6 bases). CDR3 length: 14 residues. V lost 5 bases, J lost 5 bases, and 15 bases lay in between. Germline V gives CDR1 SNHLY, CDR2 FYNNEI. CDR3 amino acids: CASSRDQGSTEAFF. The CDR3 DNA sequence: TGTGCCAGCAGTCGGGACCAGGGGAGTACTGAAGCTTTCTTT.

As DNA, the CDR3 is TGTGCCAGCAGGTCGGGGACTAGTCCCTACAATGAGCAGTTCTTC. Protein sequence: CASRSGTSPYNEQFF. The rearrangement links TRBV7-2 to TRBJ2-1; TRBD2 aligns across 8 bases. Germline-derived CDR1 and CDR2 are SGHTA and FQGNSA. The CDR3 is made up of 15 amino acids. J was trimmed by 2 bases and V by 6 bases; bases with no gene match: 6.

The rearrangement links TRBV5-1 to TRBJ1-2; 11 nucleotides line up with TRBD1. The germline V gene encodes CDR1 SGHRS and CDR2 YFSETQ. The J segment lost 3 bases and the V segment lost 4 bases, leaving 5 bases of the junction unmatched. This CDR3 is built from 15 residues. The chain's CDR3 is CASSVTGQGDYGYTF. The CDR3 coding sequence is TGCGCCAGCAGCGTAACGGGACAGGGGGACTATGGCTACACCTTC.

The chain combines TRBV29-1 with TRBJ1-4; D is ambiguous. The CDR3 consists of 11 residues. Germline lookup yields CDR1 SQVTM and CDR2 ANQGSEA. The V and J ends lost 4 bases and 8 bases respectively, with 8 bases between them. In DNA, the CDR3 is TGCAGCGTTGTGGAGTTGGAAAAACTGTTTTTT. Protein: CSVVELEKLFF.

This chain links TRBV4-1 with TRBJ1-5; 8 bases line up with TRBD1. The J segment lost 4 bases and the V segment lost 0 bases, leaving 5 bases of the junction unmatched. Germline V gene lookup returns CDR1 MGHRA and CDR2 YSYEKL. The CDR3 contains 16 residues. CDR3 residues: CASSQDLTGGNQPQHF. CDR3 DNA: TGCGCCAGCAGCCAAGATCTCACAGGGGGGAATCAGCCCCAGCATTTT.

V and J are TRBV18 and TRBJ2-7, with D perhaps matching TRBD1 (5 bases). The germline CDR1 and CDR2 sequences are KGHSH and LQKENI. V lost 6 bases, J lost 9 bases, and 21 bases lay in between. The CDR3 totals 14 residues. The CDR3 coding sequence is TGTGCCAGCTCCAGGACACAACCGCCTACGAGGCAGTACTTC. Protein product: CASSRTQPPTRQYF.

The CDR3 is CASGDSRQVPIYQPQHF. The CDR3 DNA is TGTGCTAGTGGTGACTCAAGACAGGTGCCGATTTATCAGCCCCAGCATTTT. The V and J genes are TRBV12-5 and TRBJ1-5, with a possible D match to TRBD1 (6 bases). Germline CDR1 and CDR2: LGHNT and FRNRAP. This CDR3 comprises 17 residues. The V end was cut by 5 bases, the J end by 5 bases, with 22 bases between.

The gene calls are TRBV9 and TRBJ1-6, with 7 bases lining up with TRBD1. The germline CDR1 and CDR2 sequences are SGDLS and YYNGEE. The CDR3 has 16 residues. Losses at the gene ends were 0 bases for V and 10 bases for J; bases not matched to a gene: 10. DNA of the CDR3: TGTGCCAGCAGCGTAGCCCCGACAGGGATGGGATCACCCCTCCACTTT. It codes for CASSVAPTGMGSPLHF.

The V and J genes are TRBV19 and TRBJ1-5, with a weak D call TRBD1 (5 bases). Deletions cut 9 bases from V and 0 bases from J, with 15 bases between. Per the germline V gene, CDR1 is LNHDA and CDR2 is SQIVND (reference sequence). The CDR3 length is 15 residues. CDR3: CASRPRVDSNQPQHF. The CDR3 region has the DNA TGTGCCAGCAGGCCCAGGGTGGATAGCAATCAGCCCCAGCATTTT.

The V call is TRBV5-1, the J call TRBJ1-1; possible D gene TRBD1, 5 bases. V lost 0 bases, J lost 2 bases, and 11 bases lay in between. From germline, CDR1 is SGHRS and CDR2 YFSETQ. The CDR3 covers 15 residues. The CDR3 is CASSLGQSRNTEAFF. DNA for the CDR3: TGCGCCAGCAGCTTGGGACAGTCTCGCAACACTGAAGCTTTCTTT.

CDR3 in amino acids: CAWSRRGFTYEQYF. In DNA form, the CDR3 reads TGTGCCTGGAGTCGTCGGGGGTTTACCTACGAGCAGTACTTC. The gene calls are TRBV30 and TRBJ2-7, with D tentatively TRBD2 (6 bases). Germline V gives CDR1 GTSNPN, CDR2 SVGIG (reference sequence). CDR3 length equals 14 residues. The ends were cut back, 2 bases at V and 2 bases at J, with 13 bases in the middle.

J is TRBJ1-2 and V is TRBV7-9; a possible D gene is TRBD1 (5 bases). Germline CDR1 is SEHNR and CDR2 is FQNEAQ (reference sequence). CDR3 length: 13 residues. Trimming took 5 bases from V and 4 from J, leaving 11 bases between them. CDR3 sequence reads: CASSHQQAYGYTF. CDR3 nucleotide sequence: TGTGCCAGCAGCCACCAACAGGCCTATGGCTACACCTTC.

The rearrangement joins TRBV5-4 to TRBJ1-1; TRBD1 aligns across 7 bases. Per the germline V gene, CDR1 is SGHNT and CDR2 is YYREEE (reference sequence). The CDR3 spans 15 residues. J gave up 0 bases and V 3 bases, and 5 bases lay outside the gene matches. CDR3 region: CASSSQGVMNTEAFF. DNA for the CDR3: TGTGCCAGCAGCTCTCAGGGGGTCATGAACACTGAAGCTTTCTTT.

The chain combines TRBV12-5 with TRBJ2-3; D gene unclear. V dropped 2 bases and J dropped 0 bases, with 9 bases sitting between them. Germline CDR1 is LGHNT and CDR2 is FRNRAP. The CDR3 consists of 15 residues. The CDR3 DNA is TGTGCTAGTGGTTTGCTCGCAGGTAGCACAGATACGCAGTATTTT. Translation gives CASGLLAGSTDTQYF.

The chain combines TRBV4-1 with TRBJ2-7, with 12 bases fitting TRBD1. Trimming at V came to 6 bases and at J to 7 bases, leaving 22 bases not matched to a gene. Germline loops: CDR1 MGHRA, CDR2 YSYEKL. This CDR3 contains 19 residues. The CDR3 here is CASRQHTLRRGQGAGEQYF. In DNA, the CDR3 is TGCGCCAGCAGGCAACACACCCTCCGCCGGGGACAGGGGGCTGGGGAGCAGTACTTC.